This T cell receptor beta chain was recovered during a study of blood T cell repertoires in COVID-19. Study background: COVID-19 samples, acute and convalescent, were from the United States, Italy and Spain. The analysed material was cDNA or gDNA that came from T cells, B-cell-depleted T cells, or PBMCs.

V was trimmed by 5 bases and J by 1 base, leaving 11 bases between them. Germline CDR1 and CDR2: SGHTA and FQGNSA. The CDR3 has 14 amino acids. In the original workflow: Reference gene primers were amplified, and this amplification served to estimate nucleated cell counts. Measured with immunoSEQ multiplex PCR; TCRdb has only the in-frame clones, and not every one. V, J and clone size derive from that table, while D and trimming were established from the DNA sequence. The sample holds 130,000 to 150,000 clones; around four fifths are singletons and the top ten take 2.5% to 3%. Sequencing was done on a sample of peripheral blood. The TCR was taken from a middle-aged woman with active or convalescent COVID-19. The V gene is TRBV7-2, the J gene TRBJ1-2; perhaps TRBD1 as D (5 bases). In DNA form, the CDR3 reads TGTGCCAGCAGCCTGTCCAGGGATAACTATGGCTACACCTTC. Translated: CASSLSRDNYGYTF.